This T cell receptor beta chain was recorded in a study of OX40 agonist ivuxolimab in advanced cancers. Study background: Treatment of patients was with ivuxolimab, an agonistic anti-OX40 (CD134) antibody. In this trial design, patients received ivuxolimab intravenously at 0.01 to 10 mg/kg every 2 weeks.

The CDR3 totals 14 residues. Deletions cut 5 bases from V and 4 bases from J, with 12 bases between. The germline gives CDR1 MNHEY, CDR2 SVGAGI. A word on this clone: Its specificity is not known.

Study-wide points: On average, CD8+ T cells had more expanded clones than CD4+. By week 6 at 0.1 to 3.0 mg/kg, blood CD4+ and CD8+ T cells had expanded clonally.

Produced via immunoSEQ multiplex PCR; TCRdb's table is partial and in-frame only. The table has fewer than 65,000 clones, around 87% seen once. The receptor's source is an adult with an advanced solid tumor such as melanoma, head and neck, liver or kidney cancer. Sequencing used CD4+ or CD8+ T cells sorted from blood, obtained in a trial of the OX40 agonist ivuxolimab. The chain recombines TRBV6-5 with TRBJ1-3, with D perhaps TRBD1 (6 bases). The DNA of the CDR3 is TGTGCCAGCAGTCGATCAGACAGGGGAAACACCATATATTTT. Amino acids: CASSRSDRGNTIYF.